This T cell receptor beta chain came from a study of cytomegalovirus exposure and HLA in healthy donors. Trimming cost V 0 bases and J 7 bases; bases outside gene matches: 9. This CDR3 is 18 amino acids long. Germline V gives CDR1 SGHRS, CDR2 YFSETQ. PCR primers comprised 60 Vbeta and 13 Jbeta primers. As handled by the study authors: About 11 million of the approximately 80 million unique TCR beta chains counted in a later analysis were shared. Sequencing used immunoSEQ multiplex PCR; TCRdb keeps in-frame clones, though not all of them. D and trimming were read from the DNA, whereas the V and J calls and clone size are those reported in that table. The table lists approximately 100,000 clones, around two thirds of them singletons.

The sequence derives from a human donor in good health. The source material was PBMCs. J is TRBJ2-1 and V is TRBV5-1; 14 nucleotides agree with TRBD2. DNA for the CDR3: TGCGCCAGCAGCTTGGTTTTCAAAGGGACTAGCGGGAGTAATGAGCAGTTCTTC. Protein: CASSLVFKGTSGSNEQFF.